These T cell receptor beta chains were read from a single sample in a study of T cells after somatic rescue of genetic block. The table came from immunoSEQ multiplex PCR; TCRdb's copy has only in-frame clones and leaves some out. The repertoire has 8,000 to 9,000 clones, around 86% of them found once; the top ten carry roughly 25%. Source material: peripheral blood mononuclear cells (PBMCs). The receptors derive from a boy aged 5-17 years. Each CDR3 is given without its conserved first and last residue.

v_gene: TRBV5-5
j_gene: TRBJ1-5
CDR3aa: ASSLMQGNQPQH

v_gene: TRBV7-2
j_gene: TRBJ1-2
CDR3aa: ASSLVGSGGYT

v_gene: TRBV5-1
j_gene: TRBJ1-4
CDR3aa: ASSLGQGNEKLF

v_gene: TRBV18
j_gene: TRBJ1-2
CDR3aa: ASSPRTGNYGYT

v_gene: TRBV2
j_gene: TRBJ2-5
CDR3aa: ASTDRGLALSQETQY

v_gene: TRBV5-1
j_gene: TRBJ2-7
CDR3aa: ASSLQGWFYEQY

v_gene: TRBV9
j_gene: TRBJ2-1
CDR3aa: ASSSGTGTNNEQF

v_gene: TRBV7-8
j_gene: TRBJ2-5
CDR3aa: ASSLGTRGGRETQY

v_gene: TRBV12-5
j_gene: TRBJ2-1
CDR3aa: ASGLGTSGNEQF

v_gene: TRBV5-1
j_gene: TRBJ2-1
CDR3aa: ASSVTTSRTYNEQF